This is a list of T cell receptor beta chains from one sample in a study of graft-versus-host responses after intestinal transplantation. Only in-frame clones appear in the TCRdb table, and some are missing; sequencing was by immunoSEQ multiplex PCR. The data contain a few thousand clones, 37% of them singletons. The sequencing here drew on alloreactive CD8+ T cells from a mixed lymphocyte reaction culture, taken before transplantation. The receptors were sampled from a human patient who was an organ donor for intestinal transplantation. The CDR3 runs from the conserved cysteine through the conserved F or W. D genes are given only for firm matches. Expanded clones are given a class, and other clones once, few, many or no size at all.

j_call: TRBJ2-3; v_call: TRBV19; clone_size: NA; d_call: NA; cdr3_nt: TGTGCCAGTAGTATCGGAGGGGGAGTAGATACGCAGTATTTT; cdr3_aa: CASSIGGGVDTQYF
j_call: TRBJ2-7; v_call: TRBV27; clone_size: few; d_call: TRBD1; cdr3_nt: TGTGCCAGCAGTCCAGGGACAGGGGGGTACGAGCAGTACTTC; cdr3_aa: CASSPGTGGYEQYF
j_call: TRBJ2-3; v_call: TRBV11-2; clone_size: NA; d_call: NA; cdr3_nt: TGTGCCAGCAGCTTAGCATCCGATACGCAGTATTTT; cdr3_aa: CASSLASDTQYF
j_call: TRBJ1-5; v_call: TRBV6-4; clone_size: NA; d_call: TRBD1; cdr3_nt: TGTGCCAGCAGTGTTCCCTGGACAGGGAGGGGATCTCAGCCCCAGCATTTT; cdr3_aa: CASSVPWTGRGSQPQHF
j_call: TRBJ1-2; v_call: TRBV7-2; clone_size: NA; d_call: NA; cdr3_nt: TGTGCCAGCAGCTTAGGGACGGGCTATGGCTACACCTTC; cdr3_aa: CASSLGTGYGYTF
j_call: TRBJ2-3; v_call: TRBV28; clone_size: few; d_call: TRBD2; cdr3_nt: TGTGCCAGCAGTGCCCCGGGACTAGGAACGGATACGCAGTATTTT; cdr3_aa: CASSAPGLGTDTQYF
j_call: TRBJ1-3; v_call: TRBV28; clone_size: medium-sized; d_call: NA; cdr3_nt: TGTGCCAGCAGACCTACACAGTACTCTGGAAACACCATATATTTT; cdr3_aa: CASRPTQYSGNTIYF
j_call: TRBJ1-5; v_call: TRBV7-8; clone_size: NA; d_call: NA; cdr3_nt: TGTGCCAGCAGCTTAGGTGGCGGCAGTCAGCCCCAGCATTTT; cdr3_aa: CASSLGGGSQPQHF
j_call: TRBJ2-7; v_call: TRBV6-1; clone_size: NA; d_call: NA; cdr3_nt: TGTGCCAGCAGTGAATTGATATCCAGTCCCTACGAGCAGTACTTC; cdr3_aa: CASSELISSPYEQYF
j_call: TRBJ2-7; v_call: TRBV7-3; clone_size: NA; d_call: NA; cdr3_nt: TGTGCCAGCAGCTCAACAGGGTCGGGCGAGCAGTACTTC; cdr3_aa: CASSSTGSGEQYF
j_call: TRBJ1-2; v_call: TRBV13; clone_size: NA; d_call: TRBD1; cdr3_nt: TGTGCCAGCAGCTTAGGCCAGGGGGTGGTCTATGGCTACACCTTC; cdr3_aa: CASSLGQGVVYGYTF
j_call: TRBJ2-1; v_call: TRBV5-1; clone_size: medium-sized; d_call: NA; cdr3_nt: TGCGCCAGCAGCTTGGCCGAGGAGTATGACAATGAGCAGTTCTTC; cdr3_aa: CASSLAEEYDNEQFF
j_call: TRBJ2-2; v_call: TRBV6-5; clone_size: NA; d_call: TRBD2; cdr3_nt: TGTGCCAGCAGTTACGCAGCGGGAACCGGGGAGCTGTTTTTT; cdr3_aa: CASSYAAGTGELFF
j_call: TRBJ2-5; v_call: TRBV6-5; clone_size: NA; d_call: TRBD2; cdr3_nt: TGTGCCAGCAGTTACGGGACTAGCGGGGGGCCAGAGACCCAGTACTTC; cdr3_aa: CASSYGTSGGPETQYF
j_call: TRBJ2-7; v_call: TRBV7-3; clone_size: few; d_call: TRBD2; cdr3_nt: TGTGCCAGCAGCTTCGTGGGACTAGCTGAGCAGTACTTC; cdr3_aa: CASSFVGLAEQYF
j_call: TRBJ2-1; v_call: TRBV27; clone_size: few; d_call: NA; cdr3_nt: TGTGCCAGCAGTCCCCTCGGGACTCACAATGAGCAGTTCTTC; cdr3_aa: CASSPLGTHNEQFF
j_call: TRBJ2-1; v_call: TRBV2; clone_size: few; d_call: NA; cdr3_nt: TGTGCCAGCAGTGTGGCCCCTAGCTATGAGCAGTTCTTC; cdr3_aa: CASSVAPSYEQFF
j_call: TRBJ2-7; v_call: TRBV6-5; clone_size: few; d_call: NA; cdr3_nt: TGTGCCAGCAGTTTTACAGGGCCCGAGCAGTACTTC; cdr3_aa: CASSFTGPEQYF
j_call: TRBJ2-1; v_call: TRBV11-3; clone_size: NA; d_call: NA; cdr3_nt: TGTGCCAGCAGCTTTGCAGAGGGCCGCTACAATGAGCAGTTCTTC; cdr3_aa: CASSFAEGRYNEQFF
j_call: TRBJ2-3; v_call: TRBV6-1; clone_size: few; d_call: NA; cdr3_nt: TGTGCCAGCAGCCCAGTCGGGGATACGCAGTATTTT; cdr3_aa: CASSPVGDTQYF
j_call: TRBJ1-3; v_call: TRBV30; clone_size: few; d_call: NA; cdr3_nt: TGTGCCTGGACCAAAGACAGAACCTCTGGAAACACCATATATTTT; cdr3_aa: CAWTKDRTSGNTIYF
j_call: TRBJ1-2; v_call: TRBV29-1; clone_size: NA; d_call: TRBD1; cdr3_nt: TGCAGCGTTGAAACACTCCACCCGGGACAGGGCTATGGCTACACCTTC; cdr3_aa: CSVETLHPGQGYGYTF
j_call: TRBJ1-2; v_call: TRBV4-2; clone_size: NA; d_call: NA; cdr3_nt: TGTGCCAGCAGCCAAGAAAGGTATATCGGCTATGGCTACACCTTC; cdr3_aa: CASSQERYIGYGYTF
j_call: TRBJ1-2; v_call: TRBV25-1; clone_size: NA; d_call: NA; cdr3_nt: TGTGCCAGCAGGGAGGGGGGCTATGGCTACACCTTC; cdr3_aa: CASREGGYGYTF
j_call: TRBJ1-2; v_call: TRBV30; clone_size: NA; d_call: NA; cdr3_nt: TGTGCCTGGAGTGTATCTGGGGGGGCCTATGGCTACACCTTC; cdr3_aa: CAWSVSGGAYGYTF
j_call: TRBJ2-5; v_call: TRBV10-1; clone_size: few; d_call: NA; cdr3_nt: TGCGCCAGCAGTGAGGAGTGGGGCCAAGAGACCCAGTACTTC; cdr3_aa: CASSEEWGQETQYF
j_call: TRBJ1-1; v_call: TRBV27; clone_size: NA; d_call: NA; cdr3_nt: TGTGCCAGCAGTTTACGTCGTGGGGGGAACACTGAAGCTTTCTTT; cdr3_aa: CASSLRRGGNTEAFF
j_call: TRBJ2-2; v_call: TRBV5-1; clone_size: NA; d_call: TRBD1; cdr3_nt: TGCGCCAGCAGGTCGACAGGGATAAACACCGGGGAGCTGTTTTTT; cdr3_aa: CASRSTGINTGELFF
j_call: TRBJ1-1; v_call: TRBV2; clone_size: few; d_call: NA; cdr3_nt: TGTGCCAGCAGTGAAGGTGTTGAAGCTTTCTTT; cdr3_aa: CASSEGVEAFF
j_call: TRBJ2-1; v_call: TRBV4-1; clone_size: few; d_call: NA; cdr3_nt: TGCGCCAGCAGCCAAGATTGGACTTCCGATAAGTCGTTCTTC; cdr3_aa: CASSQDWTSDKSFF
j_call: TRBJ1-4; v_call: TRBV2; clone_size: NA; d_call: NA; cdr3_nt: TGTGCCAGCAGCTCTTTAGGTCACGTTGTGGCTGAAAAACTGTTTTTT; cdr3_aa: CASSSLGHVVAEKLFF
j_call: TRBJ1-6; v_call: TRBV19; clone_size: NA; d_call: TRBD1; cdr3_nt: TGTGCCAGTAGTAACCGGGACAGATACTATAATTCACCCCTCCACTTT; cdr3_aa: CASSNRDRYYNSPLHF
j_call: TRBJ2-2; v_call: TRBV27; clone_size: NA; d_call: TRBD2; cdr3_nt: TGTGCCAGCAGTTTTGGGGGGGCCGGGGAGCTGTTTTTT; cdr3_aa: CASSFGGAGELFF
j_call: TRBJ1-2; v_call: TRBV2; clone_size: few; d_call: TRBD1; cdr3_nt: TGTGCCAGCAGTTACAGGGGGTCTAACTATGGCTACACCTTC; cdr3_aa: CASSYRGSNYGYTF
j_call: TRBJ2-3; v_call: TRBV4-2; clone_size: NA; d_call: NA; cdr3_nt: TGTGCCAGCAGCCAAGGCGTACAGGGTAAATTCACAGATACGCAGTATTTT; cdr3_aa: CASSQGVQGKFTDTQYF
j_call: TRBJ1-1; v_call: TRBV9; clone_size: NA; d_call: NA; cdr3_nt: TGTGCCAGCAGCGTTAACCCAGATTTGAACACTGAAGCTTTCTTT; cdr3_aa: CASSVNPDLNTEAFF
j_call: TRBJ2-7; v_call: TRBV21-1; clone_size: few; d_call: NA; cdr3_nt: TGTGCCAGCAGCAATCTAGGGCCGACCTACGAGCAGTACTTC; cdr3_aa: CASSNLGPTYEQYF
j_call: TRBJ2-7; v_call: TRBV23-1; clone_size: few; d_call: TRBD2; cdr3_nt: TGCGCCAGCAGGTGGGGGGGTAGGGCCGAGCAGTACTTC; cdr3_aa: CASRWGGRAEQYF
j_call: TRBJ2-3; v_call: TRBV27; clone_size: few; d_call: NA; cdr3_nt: TGTGCCAGCAGTTTATCTGTCACAGATACGCAGTATTTT; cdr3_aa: CASSLSVTDTQYF
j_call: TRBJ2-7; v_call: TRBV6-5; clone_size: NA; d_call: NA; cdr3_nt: TGTGCCAGCAGTTACTCCCGTACCTACGAGCAGTACTTC; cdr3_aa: CASSYSRTYEQYF
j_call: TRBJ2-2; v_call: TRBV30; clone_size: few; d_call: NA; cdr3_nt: TGTGCCTGGAGTGTACTAGCCGGGGAGCTGTTTTTT; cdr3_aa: CAWSVLAGELFF
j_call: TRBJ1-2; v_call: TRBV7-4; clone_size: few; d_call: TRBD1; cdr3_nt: TGTGCCAGCAGCGGAGACAGGGGGCCTAACTATGGCTACACCTTC; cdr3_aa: CASSGDRGPNYGYTF
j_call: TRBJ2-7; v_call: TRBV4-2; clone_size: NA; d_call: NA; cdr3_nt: TGTGCCAGCAGCCAGATAGGGACATCCTACGAGCAGTACTTC; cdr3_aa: CASSQIGTSYEQYF
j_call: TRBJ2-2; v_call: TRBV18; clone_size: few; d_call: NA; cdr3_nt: TGTGCCAGCTCACTAACAACCGGGGAGCTGTTTTTT; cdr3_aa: CASSLTTGELFF
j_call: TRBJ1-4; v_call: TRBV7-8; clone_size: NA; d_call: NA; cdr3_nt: TGTGCCAGCAGCTTCCAAACTTTTCAGGGCCCTAATGAAAAACTGTTTTTT; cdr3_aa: CASSFQTFQGPNEKLFF
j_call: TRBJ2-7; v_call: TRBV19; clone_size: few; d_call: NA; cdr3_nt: TGTGCCAGTAGTATAACAGGGGAGGGCTACGAGCAGTACTTC; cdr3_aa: CASSITGEGYEQYF
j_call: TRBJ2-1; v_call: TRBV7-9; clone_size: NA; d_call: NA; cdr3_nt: TGTGCCAGCAGCTTAGGAGGTCTCCTTAATGAGCAGTTCTTC; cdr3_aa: CASSLGGLLNEQFF
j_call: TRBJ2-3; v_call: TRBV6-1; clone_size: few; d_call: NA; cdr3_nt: TGTGCCAGCAGTGAAGCATGGGGGGCGGATACGCAGTATTTT; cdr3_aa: CASSEAWGADTQYF
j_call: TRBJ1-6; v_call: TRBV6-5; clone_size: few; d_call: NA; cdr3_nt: TGTGCCAGCAGCCTCCAGTCCTATAATTCACCCCTCCACTTT; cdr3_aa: CASSLQSYNSPLHF
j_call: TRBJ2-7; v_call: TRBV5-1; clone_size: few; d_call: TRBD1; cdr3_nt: TGCGCCAGCAGCCAGGAGGGACAGGGGATGGACGAGCAGTACTTC; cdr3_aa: CASSQEGQGMDEQYF
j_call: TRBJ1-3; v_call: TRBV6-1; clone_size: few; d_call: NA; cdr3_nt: TGTGCCAGCAGCCCCACGGGGGGTTCTGGAAACACCATATATTTT; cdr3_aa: CASSPTGGSGNTIYF